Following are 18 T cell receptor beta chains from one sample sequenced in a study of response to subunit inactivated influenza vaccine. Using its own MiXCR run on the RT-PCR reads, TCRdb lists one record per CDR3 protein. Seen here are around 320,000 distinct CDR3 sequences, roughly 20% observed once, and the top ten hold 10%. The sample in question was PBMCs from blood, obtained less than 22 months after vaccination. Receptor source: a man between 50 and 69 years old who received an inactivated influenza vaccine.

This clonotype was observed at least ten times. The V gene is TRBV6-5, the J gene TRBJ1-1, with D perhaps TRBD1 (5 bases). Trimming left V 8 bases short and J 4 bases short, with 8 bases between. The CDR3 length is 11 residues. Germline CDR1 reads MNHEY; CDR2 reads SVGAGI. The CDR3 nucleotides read TGTGCCAGCCAACAGGCCACTGAAGCTTTCTTT. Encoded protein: CASQQATEAFF.

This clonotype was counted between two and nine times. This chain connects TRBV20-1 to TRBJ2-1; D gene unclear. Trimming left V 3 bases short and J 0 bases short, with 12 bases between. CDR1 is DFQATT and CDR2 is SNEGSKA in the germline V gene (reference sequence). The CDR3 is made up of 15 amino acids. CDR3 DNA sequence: TGCAGTGCTAGGGAAGGTTCAGGCTCCTACAATGAGCAGTTCTTC. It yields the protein CSAREGSGSYNEQFF.

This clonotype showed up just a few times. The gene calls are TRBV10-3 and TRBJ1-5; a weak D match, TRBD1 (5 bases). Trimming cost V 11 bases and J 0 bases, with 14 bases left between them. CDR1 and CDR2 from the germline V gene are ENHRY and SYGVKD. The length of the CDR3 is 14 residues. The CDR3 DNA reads TGTGCCTCCGAGGGCGACAGTAGCAATCAGCCCCAGCATTTT. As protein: CASEGDSSNQPQHF.

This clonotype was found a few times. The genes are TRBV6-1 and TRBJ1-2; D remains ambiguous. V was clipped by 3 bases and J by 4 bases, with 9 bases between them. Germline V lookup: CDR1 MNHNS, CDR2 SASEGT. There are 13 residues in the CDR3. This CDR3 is CASSEYQPYGYTF. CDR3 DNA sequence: TGTGCCAGCAGTGAGTACCAGCCCTATGGCTACACCTTC.

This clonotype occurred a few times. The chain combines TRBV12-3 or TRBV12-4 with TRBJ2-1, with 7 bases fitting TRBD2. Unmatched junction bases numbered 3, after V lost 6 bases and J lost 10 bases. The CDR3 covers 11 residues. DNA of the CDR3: TGTGCCAGCAGAGTGACTAGCGAGCAGTTCTTC. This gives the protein CASRVTSEQFF.

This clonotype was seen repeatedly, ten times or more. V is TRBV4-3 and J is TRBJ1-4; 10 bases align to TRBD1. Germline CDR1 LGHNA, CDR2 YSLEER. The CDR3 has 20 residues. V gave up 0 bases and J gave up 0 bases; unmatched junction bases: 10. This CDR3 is CASSQDFGGGTGATNEKLFF. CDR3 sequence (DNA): TGCGCCAGCAGCCAAGATTTCGGTGGCGGGACAGGGGCAACTAATGAAAAACTGTTTTTT.

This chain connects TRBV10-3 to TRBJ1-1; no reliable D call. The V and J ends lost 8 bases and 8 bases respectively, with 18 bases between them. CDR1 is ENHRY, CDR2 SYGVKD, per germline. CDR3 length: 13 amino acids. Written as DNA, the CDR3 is TGTGCCATCCAAGAGACTCGTGGGTCCGAAGCTTTCTTT. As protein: CAIQETRGSEAFF.

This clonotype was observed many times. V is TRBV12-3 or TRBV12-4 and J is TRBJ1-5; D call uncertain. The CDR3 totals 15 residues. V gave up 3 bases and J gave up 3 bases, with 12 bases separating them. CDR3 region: CASSFELSPNQPQHF. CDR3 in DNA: TGTGCCAGCAGTTTTGAACTATCCCCCAATCAGCCCCAGCATTTT.

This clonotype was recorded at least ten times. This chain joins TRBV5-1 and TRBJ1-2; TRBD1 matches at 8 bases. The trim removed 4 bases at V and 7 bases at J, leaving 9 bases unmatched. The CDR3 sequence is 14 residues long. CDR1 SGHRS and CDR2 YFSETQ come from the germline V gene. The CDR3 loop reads CASSRGQGVIGYTF. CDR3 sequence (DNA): TGCGCCAGCAGCCGAGGACAGGGTGTAATTGGCTACACCTTC.

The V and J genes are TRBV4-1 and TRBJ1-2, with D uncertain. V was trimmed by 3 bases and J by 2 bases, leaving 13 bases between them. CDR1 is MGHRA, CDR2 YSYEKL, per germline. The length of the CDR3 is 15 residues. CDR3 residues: CASSQERSGNYGYTF. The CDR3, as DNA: TGCGCCAGCAGCCAGGAAAGGTCCGGGAACTATGGCTACACCTTC.

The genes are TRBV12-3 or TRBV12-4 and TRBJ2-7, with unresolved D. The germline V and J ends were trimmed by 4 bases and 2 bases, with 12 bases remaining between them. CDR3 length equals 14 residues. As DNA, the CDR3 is TGTGCCAGCAGTTCGGAAGACCCTACCTACGAGCAGTACTTC. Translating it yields CASSSEDPTYEQYF.

CDR3 sequence: CASSDWTGEGTDTQYF. CDR3 sequence (DNA): TGTGCCAGCAGTGATTGGACAGGGGAGGGCACAGATACGCAGTATTTT. The chain carries TRBV6-2 or TRBV6-3 and TRBJ2-3; 9 bases are a match to TRBD1. The CDR3 runs 16 residues. The V and J ends lost 5 bases and 1 base, in that order; junction bases with no gene match: 7. From germline, CDR1 is MNHEY and CDR2 SVGEGT.

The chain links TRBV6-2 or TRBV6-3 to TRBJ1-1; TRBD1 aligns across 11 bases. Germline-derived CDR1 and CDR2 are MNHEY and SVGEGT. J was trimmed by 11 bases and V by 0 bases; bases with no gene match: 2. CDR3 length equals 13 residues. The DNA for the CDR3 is TGTGCCAGCAGTTACTCGGACAGGGGGCAGGCTTTCTTT. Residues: CASSYSDRGQAFF.

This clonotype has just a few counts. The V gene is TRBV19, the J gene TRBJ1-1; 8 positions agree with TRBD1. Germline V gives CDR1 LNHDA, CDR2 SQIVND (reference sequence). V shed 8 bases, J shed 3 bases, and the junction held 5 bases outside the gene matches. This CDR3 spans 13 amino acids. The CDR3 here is CASRADRDTEAFF. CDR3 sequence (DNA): TGTGCCAGTCGGGCGGACAGGGACACTGAAGCTTTCTTT.

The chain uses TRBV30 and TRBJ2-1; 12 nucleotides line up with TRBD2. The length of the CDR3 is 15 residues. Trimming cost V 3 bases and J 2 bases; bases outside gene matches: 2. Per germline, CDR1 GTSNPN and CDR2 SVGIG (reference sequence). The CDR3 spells CAWRPSGRAYNEQFF. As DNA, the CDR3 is TGTGCCTGGAGGCCTAGCGGGAGGGCCTACAATGAGCAGTTCTTC. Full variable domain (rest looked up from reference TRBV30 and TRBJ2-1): SQTIHQWPATLVQPVGSPLSLECTVEGTSNPNLYWYRQAAGRGLQLLFYSVGIGQISSEVPQNLSASRPQDRQFILSSKKLLLSDSGFYLCAWRPSGRAYNEQFFGPGTRLTVL.

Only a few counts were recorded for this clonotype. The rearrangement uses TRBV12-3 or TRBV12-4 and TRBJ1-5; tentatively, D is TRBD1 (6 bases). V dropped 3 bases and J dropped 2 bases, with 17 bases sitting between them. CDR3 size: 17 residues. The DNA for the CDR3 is TGTGCCAGCAGTTTTTTTACAGGGAACGCCGGCAATCAGCCCCAGCATTTT. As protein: CASSFFTGNAGNQPQHF.

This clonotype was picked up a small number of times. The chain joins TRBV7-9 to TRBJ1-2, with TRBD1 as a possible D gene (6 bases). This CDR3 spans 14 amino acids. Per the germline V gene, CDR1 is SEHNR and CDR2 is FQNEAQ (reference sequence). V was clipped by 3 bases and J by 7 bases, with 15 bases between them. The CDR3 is CASSLSGGDGGYTF. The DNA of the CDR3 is TGTGCCAGCAGCTTGAGCGGGGGCGATGGTGGCTACACCTTC.

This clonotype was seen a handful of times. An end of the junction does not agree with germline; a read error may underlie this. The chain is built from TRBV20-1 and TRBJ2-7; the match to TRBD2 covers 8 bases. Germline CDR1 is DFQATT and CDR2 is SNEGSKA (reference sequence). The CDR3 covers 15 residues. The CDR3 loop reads CSARVSGRLVHEQYF. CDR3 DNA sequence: TGCAGTGCAAGAGTCAGCGGGAGACTGGTACACGAGCAGTACTTC.